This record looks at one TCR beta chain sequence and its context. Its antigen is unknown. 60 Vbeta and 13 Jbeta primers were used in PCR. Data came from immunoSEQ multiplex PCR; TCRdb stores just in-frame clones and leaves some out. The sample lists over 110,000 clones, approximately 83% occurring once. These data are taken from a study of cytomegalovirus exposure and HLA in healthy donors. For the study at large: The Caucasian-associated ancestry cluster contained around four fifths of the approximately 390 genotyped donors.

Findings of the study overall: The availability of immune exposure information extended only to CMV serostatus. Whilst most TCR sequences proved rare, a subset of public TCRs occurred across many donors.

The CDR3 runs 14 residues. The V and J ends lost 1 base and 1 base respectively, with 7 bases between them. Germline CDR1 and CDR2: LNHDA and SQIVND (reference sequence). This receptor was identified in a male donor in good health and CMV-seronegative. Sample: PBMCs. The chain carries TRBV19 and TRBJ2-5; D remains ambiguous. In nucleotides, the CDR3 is TGTGCCAGTAGTATAGCTACTTTCCAAGAGACCCAGTACTTC. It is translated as CASSIATFQETQYF.